Presented here are 30 T cell receptor beta chains from one specimen sequenced in a study of cytomegalovirus exposure and HLA in healthy donors. It was with 60 Vbeta and 13 Jbeta primers that the PCR ran. Sequencing was performed with immunoSEQ multiplex PCR; in TCRdb, only in-frame clones are kept and a portion is missing. The sample has 90,000 to 110,000 clones, more than 80% seen once. Sequenced sample: PBMCs. The source of these receptors is a man aged 18 to 30 in good health and CMV-seronegative.

This clone was seen a handful of times. The rearrangement uses TRBV11-3 and TRBJ2-7; D perhaps matches TRBD1 (5 bases). Germline CDR1 and CDR2: SGHNT and YENEEA. V lost 0 bases and J lost 7, with 13 bases in between. The CDR3 covers 14 residues. In nucleotides, the CDR3 is TGTGCCAGCAGCTTAGAGGACACCCATCAGGAGCAGTACTTC. Its protein is CASSLEDTHQEQYF.

This rearrangement joins TRBV5-1 to TRBJ1-6; perhaps TRBD1 as D (6 bases). This CDR3 contains 14 residues. The ends were cut back, 5 bases at V and 7 bases at J, with 13 bases in the middle. The germline V gene has CDR1 SGHRS and CDR2 YFSETQ. CDR3 protein: CASSITQGNSPLHF. For the CDR3, the DNA is TGCGCCAGCAGTATTACGCAGGGGAATTCACCCCTCCACTTT.

This chain uses TRBV18 with TRBJ2-3, with D hard to call. There are 12 residues in the CDR3. Trimming stripped 3 bases from V and 4 bases from J, with 5 bases between. The germline V gene has CDR1 KGHSH and CDR2 LQKENI. CDR3 nucleotides: TGTGCCAGCTCACCGTCGGCAGATACGCAGTATTTT. Residues: CASSPSADTQYF.

The chain uses TRBV27 and TRBJ2-3; weak D call: TRBD2 (6 bases). CDR1 and CDR2 (germline): MNHEY, SMNVEV (reference sequence). The CDR3 is 14 amino acids. Trimming cost V 5 bases and J 3 bases, with 12 bases left between them. The DNA of the CDR3 is TGTGCCAGCAGTGGAGCGGGCCGGACAGATACGCAGTATTTT. This sequence encodes CASSGAGRTDTQYF.

The chain carries TRBV14 and TRBJ1-1; D call uncertain. CDR3 size: 13 residues. V was pared by 4 bases and J by 10 bases, with 16 bases between. Germline V gene data show CDR1 as SGHDN and CDR2 as FVKESK. This chain's CDR3 is CASSPADGGGAFF. DNA for the CDR3: TGTGCCAGCAGCCCCGCGGATGGTGGAGGAGCTTTCTTT.

This sequence joins TRBV12-5 and TRBJ2-1, with TRBD2 matching 9 bases. The trim removed 6 bases at V and 7 bases at J, leaving 7 bases unmatched. This CDR3 has 14 amino acids. CDR1 is LGHNT and CDR2 is FRNRAP in the germline V gene. CDR3 loop: CASGSLAGLNEQFF. CDR3 DNA sequence: TGTGCTAGTGGCTCACTAGCGGGTCTTAATGAGCAGTTCTTC.

The CDR3 DNA reads as TGTGCCAGCAGCCGTACGGGAGCGAACACCGGGGAGCTGTTTTTT. Its translation is CASSRTGANTGELFF. This chain connects TRBV27 to TRBJ2-2; weak D call: TRBD2 (6 bases). V was shortened by 6 bases and J by 0 bases, with 11 bases between the two germline ends. Germline V CDR1 and CDR2: MNHEY, SMNVEV (reference sequence). This CDR3 has 15 residues.

V and J are TRBV6-5 and TRBJ2-2; D is undetermined. Germline CDR1 is MNHEY and CDR2 is SVGAGI. V was trimmed by 2 bases and J by 5 bases, leaving 12 bases between them. CDR3 length equals 15 residues. CDR3 amino acids: CASSYAQINTGELFF. The CDR3 nucleotides are TGTGCCAGCAGTTACGCACAGATTAATACCGGGGAGCTGTTTTTT.

The rearrangement uses TRBV27 and TRBJ1-1; 9 positions match TRBD1. This CDR3 comprises 14 residues. CDR1 is MNHEY, CDR2 SMNVEV, per germline (reference sequence). Unmatched junction bases numbered 5, after V lost 5 bases and J lost 4 bases. The CDR3 sequence is CASSMTGGVTEAFF. The CDR3 bases are TGTGCCAGCAGTATGACAGGGGGGGTCACTGAAGCTTTCTTT.

The chain's CDR3 is CASSQDATGSYEQYF. CDR3 nucleotides: TGCGCCAGCAGCCAAGACGCGACAGGGTCTTACGAGCAGTACTTC. The genes are TRBV4-1 and TRBJ2-7, with TRBD1 identical over 7 bases. Unmatched junction bases numbered 6, after V lost 0 bases and J lost 4 bases. CDR3 length: 15 residues. CDR1 MGHRA and CDR2 YSYEKL come from the germline V gene.

The chain recombines TRBV7-2 with TRBJ2-3; maybe TRBD2 (5 bases). CDR1 and CDR2 (germline): SGHTA, FQGNSA. Trimming stripped 2 bases from V and 2 bases from J, with 20 bases between. The CDR3 spans 18 residues. This CDR3 reads CASSLLPAGGGFTDTQYF. Written as DNA, the CDR3 is TGTGCCAGCAGCTTACTCCCGGCAGGAGGAGGTTTCACAGATACGCAGTATTTT.

The chain uses TRBV27 and TRBJ1-6; 8 nucleotides align to TRBD1. Trimming at V came to 3 bases and at J to 7 bases, leaving 8 bases not matched to a gene. CDR3 length: 16 amino acids. Germline lookup yields CDR1 MNHEY and CDR2 SMNVEV (reference sequence). The DNA of the CDR3 is TGTGCCAGCAGTTTCTCGAGGGCAGGGGGCAATTCACCCCTCCACTTT. Translating it yields CASSFSRAGGNSPLHF.

V is TRBV5-1 and J is TRBJ2-5, with TRBD2 identical over 9 bases. Trimming at V came to 4 bases and at J to 3 bases, leaving 7 bases not matched to a gene. Germline V gene sequence: CDR1 SGHRS, CDR2 YFSETQ. CDR3 length: 15 residues. The CDR3 DNA is TGCGCCAGCAGCCCCCTAGCGGGAACTAAAGAGACCCAGTACTTC. It is translated as CASSPLAGTKETQYF.

This clone showed up just once. The J gene is TRBJ1-5, the V gene TRBV6-5; D remains unclear. CDR1 is MNHEY, CDR2 SVGAGI, per germline. CDR3 length: 15 residues. V lost 4 bases and J lost 4, with 14 bases in between. CDR3 nucleotides: TGTGCCAGCAGTTCCCCCAGTGAGAGGAATCAGCCCCAGCATTTT. Its translation is CASSSPSERNQPQHF.

In DNA form, the CDR3 reads TGTGCCAGCAGCTTAGGGAGCCAGGGTGTTTACGAGCAGTACTTC. Protein sequence: CASSLGSQGVYEQYF. The chain is built from TRBV13 and TRBJ2-7, with a possible D match to TRBD1 (5 bases). This CDR3 spans 15 amino acids. Trimming removed 0 bases from V and 4 bases from J, with 13 bases in between. In germline, CDR1 is PRHDT, CDR2 FYEKMQ (reference sequence).

The genes are TRBV13 and TRBJ1-2; unclear D gene. V was cut by 0 bases and J by 0 bases, with 11 bases left in between. Germline CDR1 is PRHDT and CDR2 is FYEKMQ (reference sequence). The CDR3 is 16 amino acids. The CDR3 DNA sequence: TGTGCCAGCAGCTTAGGCCCCGAGACAACTAACTATGGCTACACCTTC. Translating it yields CASSLGPETTNYGYTF.

This clone was counted only a few times. The rearrangement joins TRBV10-3 to TRBJ1-1; 9 bases fit TRBD1. The CDR3 contains 14 residues. With V trimmed by 7 bases and J by 0 bases, 3 bases remained unmatched. The germline gives CDR1 ENHRY, CDR2 SYGVKD. The CDR3 DNA sequence: TGTGCCATCAAGACAGGGGGGCTGAACACTGAAGCTTTCTTT. Translated, it gives CAIKTGGLNTEAFF.

The rearrangement uses TRBV5-6 and TRBJ2-7; tentatively, D is TRBD1 (5 bases). This CDR3 comprises 15 residues. Germline V gene lookup returns CDR1 SGHDT and CDR2 YYEEEE. V shed 0 bases and J shed 2 bases, with 12 bases lying between them. CDR3 sequence (DNA): TGTGCCAGCAGCTTGGATCTTGCAGGGACCTACGAGCAGTACTTC. Translation gives CASSLDLAGTYEQYF.

This chain connects TRBV27 to TRBJ2-7; D ambiguous. The CDR3 spans 14 residues. With 3 bases removed from V and 0 bases from J, the gap between germline ends came to 9 bases. Germline CDR1 is MNHEY and CDR2 is SMNVEV (reference sequence). CDR3 DNA sequence: TGTGCCAGCAGTTTGAGCTCAGGCTCCTACGAGCAGTACTTC. As protein: CASSLSSGSYEQYF.

This clone is a singleton in its sample. This sequence joins TRBV29-1 and TRBJ1-2; 11 positions match TRBD1. Germline V gene data show CDR1 as SQVTM and CDR2 as ANQGSEA. This CDR3 is built from 14 residues. V lost 5 bases, J lost 2 bases, and 4 bases stayed unmatched. The CDR3 DNA reads as TGCAGCGTTTGGACAGGGGGCTCCAACTATGGCTACACCTTC. It yields the protein CSVWTGGSNYGYTF. Supplemented by reference TRBV29-1 and TRBJ1-2, the full variable domain reads SAVISQKPSRDICQRGTSLTIQCQVDSQVTMMFWYRQQPGQSLTLIATANQGSEATYESGFVIDKFPISRPNLTFSTLTVSNMSPEDSSIYLCSVWTGGSNYGYTFGSGTRLTVV.

This rearrangement joins TRBV30 to TRBJ1-2; D is possibly TRBD1 (5 bases). The V end was cut by 2 bases, the J end by 6 bases, with 16 bases between. The CDR3 spans 14 residues. Germline V CDR1 and CDR2: GTSNPN, SVGIG (reference sequence). CDR3 bases: TGTGCCTGGAGTATGGGGCAAAGTGTCGATGGCTACACCTTC. Translation gives CAWSMGQSVDGYTF.

The V call is TRBV7-9, the J call TRBJ2-3, with 10 bases lining up with TRBD2. This CDR3 comprises 15 residues. J gave up 1 base and V 6 bases, and 4 bases lay outside the gene matches. Germline CDR1 and CDR2: SEHNR and FQNEAQ (reference sequence). The CDR3 DNA is TGTGCCAGCAGTCGAAGCGGGGGGGGCACAGATACGCAGTATTTT. This encodes CASSRSGGGTDTQYF.

The rearrangement joins TRBV7-9 to TRBJ1-3, with D perhaps TRBD1 (6 bases). Germline V lookup: CDR1 SEHNR, CDR2 FQNEAQ (reference sequence). The CDR3 covers 15 residues. The V end was cut by 4 bases, the J end by 0 bases, with 10 bases between. The CDR3 coding sequence is TGTGCCAGCAGCTCCCGGACAGTCTCTGGAAACACCATATATTTT. Its protein product is CASSSRTVSGNTIYF.

The V call is TRBV14, the J call TRBJ2-7, with TRBD2 identical over 13 bases. The CDR3 is 15 residues long. Germline CDR1 SGHDN, CDR2 FVKESK. The V gene end was trimmed by 3 bases and the J gene end by 4 bases; junction bases not matched to a gene: 3. The CDR3 region is CASSQGLAGHYEQYF. The CDR3 DNA reads as TGTGCCAGCAGCCAGGGACTAGCGGGACATTACGAGCAGTACTTC.

The V and J genes are TRBV5-1 and TRBJ2-7; maybe TRBD1 (6 bases). Trimming cost V 0 bases and J 1 base, with 11 bases left between them. Germline V gene sequence: CDR1 SGHRS, CDR2 YFSETQ. CDR3 size: 15 residues. This CDR3 is CASSLGWGQSYEQYF. The CDR3 DNA follows: TGCGCCAGCAGCTTGGGATGGGGGCAGTCCTACGAGCAGTACTTC.

This clone occurred once. The chain combines TRBV7-9 with TRBJ2-5; D possibly corresponds to TRBD1 (6 bases). CDR1 SEHNR and CDR2 FQNEAQ come from the germline V gene (reference sequence). The CDR3 totals 14 residues. The V gene lost 6 bases and the J gene lost 11 bases, with 22 bases spanning the gap. CDR3 nucleotides: TGTGCCAGCAGGGACAGCGTTGGGCTTTCGTGGCAGTACTTC. This codes for CASRDSVGLSWQYF.

The chain carries TRBV7-9 and TRBJ2-1; 14 bases fit TRBD2. Trimming cost V 5 bases and J 9 bases; bases outside gene matches: 18. The CDR3 has 19 residues. Per germline, CDR1 SEHNR and CDR2 FQNEAQ (reference sequence). The CDR3 DNA is TGTGCCAGCAGCCAGCAAGGGACTAGCGGGAGTACCCAACGGGGTGAGCAGTTCTTC. Encoded protein: CASSQQGTSGSTQRGEQFF.

CDR3 in amino acids: CASRITRRANYGYTF. The CDR3 DNA reads as TGTGCCAGCAGGATTACTAGACGGGCTAACTATGGCTACACCTTC. J is TRBJ1-2 and V is TRBV6-5, with unresolved D. The CDR3 sequence is 15 residues long. V was cut by 6 bases and J by 0 bases, with 14 bases left in between. The germline V gene encodes CDR1 MNHEY and CDR2 SVGAGI.

J is TRBJ2-4 and V is TRBV6-5; perhaps TRBD1 as D (6 bases). The CDR3 covers 14 residues. Trimming shortened V by 6 bases and J by 7 bases, and 16 bases separated the two germline ends. Per germline, CDR1 MNHEY and CDR2 SVGAGI. CDR3 nucleotides: TGTGCCAGCAGCAATACAGGGATTGAGAACATTCAGTACTTC. Translated: CASSNTGIENIQYF.

V is TRBV4-3 and J is TRBJ2-7; 11 positions agree with TRBD1. V lost 3 bases and J lost 3; bases outside the gene matches: 7. CDR3 length equals 16 residues. CDR1 and CDR2 (germline): LGHNA, YSLEER. The CDR3 bases are TGCGCCAGCAGCCATGGACAGGGGGCTAGTAGCTACGAGCAGTACTTC. This encodes CASSHGQGASSYEQYF.